This T cell receptor beta chain was recorded in a study of CD8 T cells in ankylosing spondylitis. CDR1 is MNHNS, CDR2 SASEGT, per germline. J was trimmed by 7 bases and V by 2 bases; bases with no gene match: 13. The CDR3 has 16 amino acids. Concerning this clonotype: Its antigen is unknown.

TCRdb called the 5' RACE reads again in MiXCR, with one record for every CDR3 protein. The sample includes around 450,000 distinct CDR3 sequences, more than 25% of them seen just once. Study results and limitations: A TCR beta motif of eight highly homologous variants appeared characteristic of ankylosing spondylitis blood.

This clonotype was sampled from a male donor with ankylosing spondylitis. Material for sequencing was blood, either unsorted or a sorted T cell fraction (not recorded which). This sequence joins TRBV6-1 and TRBJ2-5, with TRBD2 identical over 7 bases. The CDR3, as DNA: TGTGCCAGCAGTGAACTAGCGGTCCTAGGTCTATTGACCCAGTACTTC. Translation: CASSELAVLGLLTQYF.